Listed here are 22 T cell receptor beta chains from one sample, sequenced in a study of blood T cell repertoires in COVID-19. Data came from immunoSEQ multiplex PCR; TCRdb stores just in-frame clones and leaves some out. The sample consists of about 150,000 clones, roughly 88% of them appearing once. Sequencing was carried out using peripheral blood. These receptor sequences come from an older man with COVID-19, enrolled during active disease.

The chain has TRBV6-5 and TRBJ1-1, with D perhaps TRBD1 (6 bases). V shed 5 bases and J shed 0 bases, with 10 bases lying between them. In germline, CDR1 is MNHEY, CDR2 SVGAGI. The CDR3 runs 14 residues. CDR3 in DNA: TGTGCCAGCAGTAACAGGGCTATGAACACTGAAGCTTTCTTT. This encodes CASSNRAMNTEAFF.

The chain joins TRBV7-9 to TRBJ1-1, with TRBD1 identical over 8 bases. The CDR3 consists of 13 residues. The germline gives CDR1 SEHNR, CDR2 FQNEAQ (reference sequence). V trimming: 5 bases; J trimming: 3 bases; junction bases outside the gene matches: 2. CDR3 sequence (DNA): TGTGCCAGCAGCCCGACAGGGGACACTGAAGCTTTCTTT. Amino acids: CASSPTGDTEAFF.

J is TRBJ1-5 and V is TRBV19, with D tentatively TRBD1 (5 bases). This CDR3 is 18 amino acids long. Trimming removed 4 bases from V and 0 bases from J, with 19 bases in between. Germline loops: CDR1 LNHDA, CDR2 SQIVND (reference sequence). Here the CDR3 DNA reads TGTGCCAGTAGTAGAAGTGGCACAGGAGTCGGTAGCAATCAGCCCCAGCATTTT. It yields the protein CASSRSGTGVGSNQPQHF. Full variable domain (remainder filled in from reference TRBV19 and TRBJ1-5): DGGITQSPKYLFRKEGQNVTLSCEQNLNHDAMYWYRQDPGQGLRLIYYSQIVNDFQKGDIAEGYSVSREKKESFPLTVTSAQKNPTAFYLCASSRSGTGVGSNQPQHFGDGTRLSIL.

A few counts support this clone. The rearrangement uses TRBV11-1 and TRBJ2-1; 9 positions agree with TRBD1. This CDR3 is built from 15 residues. V lost 0 bases and J lost 9; bases outside the gene matches: 6. Germline values: CDR1 SGHAT, CDR2 FQDESV (reference sequence). The CDR3 nucleotides read TGTGCCAGCAGCTTAGCGGGACAGGGCGTGGGTGAGCAGTTCTTC. This gives the protein CASSLAGQGVGEQFF.

The CDR3 DNA sequence: TGTGCCAGCAATAGTCAGGGTAATAACGAAAAACTGTTTTTT. Its translation is CASNSQGNNEKLFF. V gene TRBV6-5 combines with J gene TRBJ1-4, with D perhaps TRBD1 (5 bases). The V and J ends lost 7 bases and 8 bases respectively, with 17 bases between them. Germline V gene data show CDR1 as MNHEY and CDR2 as SVGAGI. The CDR3 extends over 14 amino acids.

The chain employs TRBV20-1 and TRBJ2-7; a possible D gene is TRBD1 (6 bases). The CDR3 runs 16 residues. The V gene lost 3 bases and the J gene lost 3 bases, with 21 bases spanning the gap. CDR1 and CDR2 (germline): DFQATT, SNEGSKA (reference sequence). The CDR3 region has the DNA TGCAGTGCTAGTCGCCATACAGGGATTTCTTTCTACGAGCAGTACTTC. It yields the protein CSASRHTGISFYEQYF.

This chain connects TRBV25-1 to TRBJ1-1, with D possibly matching TRBD1 (5 bases). In germline, CDR1 is MGHDK, CDR2 SYGVNS. Trimming removed 4 bases from V and 5 bases from J, with 14 bases in between. The CDR3 has 14 residues. The CDR3 reads CASSGVEGRTEAFF. In DNA form, the CDR3 reads TGTGCCAGCAGTGGGGTGGAGGGGAGGACTGAAGCTTTCTTT.

This clone appeared a single time. This chain joins TRBV3-1 (or the pseudogene TRBV3-2) and TRBJ2-2, with 7 bases that match TRBD2. Losses at the gene ends were 1 base for V and 5 bases for J; bases not matched to a gene: 1. This CDR3 is 14 amino acids long. Germline assignment: CDR1 LGHDT and CDR2 YNNKEL (reference sequence). CDR3 DNA: TGTGCCAGCAGCCAAGCGGGAGGAACCGGGGAGCTGTTTTTT. Encoded protein: CASSQAGGTGELFF.

This chain connects TRBV6-1 to TRBJ1-2, with 11 bases that match TRBD1. CDR3 length: 16 residues. V shed 0 bases, J shed 5 bases, and the junction held 5 bases outside the gene matches. Germline V CDR1 and CDR2: MNHNS, SASEGT. This CDR3 is CASSEAWTGGVYGYTF. The CDR3 coding sequence is TGTGCCAGCAGTGAAGCTTGGACAGGGGGCGTGTATGGCTACACCTTC.

The chain couples TRBV28 to TRBJ1-5, with D possibly being TRBD1 (6 bases). The V end lost 5 bases, the J end lost 4 bases, and 12 bases lay between the germline ends. The germline V gene encodes CDR1 MDHEN and CDR2 SYDVKM. The CDR3 is 14 residues long. CDR3 loop: CASSLGTRNQPQHF. For the CDR3, the DNA is TGTGCCAGCAGTCTCGGGACACGGAATCAGCCCCAGCATTTT.

The chain has TRBV2 and TRBJ2-3; TRBD2 matches 10 bases. Germline lookup yields CDR1 SNHLY and CDR2 FYNNEI. This CDR3 is built from 15 residues. Germline trimming cut 8 bases from V and 8 bases from J; bases unmatched to any gene: 13. Here the CDR3 reads CASLAGAPRGGTQYF. In nucleotides, the CDR3 is TGTGCCAGCCTAGCGGGGGCCCCCCGGGGTGGTACGCAGTATTTT.

Of note for this clone: At one of its ends the junction is not consistent with the germline gene, which may arise from a read error. This rearrangement joins TRBV2 to TRBJ1-2; D possibly corresponds to TRBD1 (6 bases). CDR3 length equals 11 residues. Germline CDR1 is SNHLY and CDR2 is FYNNEI. The CDR3 DNA is TGTGCCAGCAGTGAAAGGACAGATAGAGACTTC. Protein: CASSERTDRDF.

V gene TRBV9 combines with J gene TRBJ2-1; possible D gene TRBD2, 6 bases. The germline V and J ends were trimmed by 3 bases and 3 bases, with 13 bases remaining between them. Per germline, CDR1 SGDLS and CDR2 YYNGEE. This CDR3 is built from 15 residues. This CDR3 is CASSERAGNYNEQFF. DNA of the CDR3: TGTGCCAGCAGCGAGCGGGCAGGGAACTACAATGAGCAGTTCTTC.

The chain links TRBV7-3 to TRBJ2-7, with TRBD2 matching 7 bases. The trim removed 5 bases at V and 6 bases at J, leaving 4 bases unmatched. The germline V gene encodes CDR1 SGHTA and CDR2 FQGTGA. This CDR3 has 12 residues. The DNA for the CDR3 is TGTGCCAGCAGCCCCCCGGGGGGCGAGCAGTACTTC. Amino acids: CASSPPGGEQYF.

This chain connects TRBV3-1 (or the pseudogene TRBV3-2) to TRBJ1-1; no firm D call. V lost 5 bases, J lost 0 bases, and 13 bases lay in between. This CDR3 has 15 residues. The germline CDR1 and CDR2 sequences are LGHDT and YNNKEL (reference sequence). CDR3 coding DNA: TGTGCCAGCAGCTCCGAGGGTTACCTGAACACTGAAGCTTTCTTT. Protein product: CASSSEGYLNTEAFF.

CDR3 DNA sequence: TGTGCCAGCAGCCCGAGACTAGGCTCAGGTACAGATACGCAGTATTTT. Encoded protein: CASSPRLGSGTDTQYF. The rearrangement joins TRBV9 to TRBJ2-3; D is perhaps TRBD2 (6 bases). In germline, CDR1 is SGDLS, CDR2 YYNGEE. The ends were cut back, 4 bases at V and 3 bases at J, with 18 bases in the middle. CDR3 length equals 16 residues.

The chain links TRBV6-6 to TRBJ2-7; 8 bases map to TRBD2. Trimming cost V 2 bases and J 4 bases; bases outside gene matches: 4. The CDR3 has 14 residues. The germline V gene encodes CDR1 MNHNY and CDR2 SVGAGI (reference sequence). CDR3 residues: CASSYGRGAYEQYF. The CDR3 nucleotides are TGTGCCAGCAGTTACGGGCGGGGGGCTTACGAGCAGTACTTC.

V usage is TRBV6-2 or TRBV6-3 and J usage is TRBJ2-2, with 10 bases fitting TRBD2. Trimming took 2 bases from V and 0 from J; bases not matched to a gene: 6. CDR3 length: 18 amino acids. Germline values: CDR1 MNHEY, CDR2 SVGEGT. The CDR3 loop is CASSYPLAGGTNTGELFF. The DNA for the CDR3 is TGTGCCAGCAGTTACCCTTTAGCGGGGGGCACGAACACCGGGGAGCTGTTTTTT.

This clone has more than one count but fewer than ten. The J gene is TRBJ1-1, the V gene TRBV24-1; D call uncertain. Germline V gene lookup returns CDR1 KGHDR and CDR2 SFDVKD. There are 13 residues in the CDR3. Trimming removed 3 bases at V and 4 bases at J, with 8 bases between. This CDR3 is CATSDNRGTEAFF. The CDR3 coding sequence is TGTGCCACCAGTGATAATCGAGGCACTGAAGCTTTCTTT.

This clone was seen a handful of times. This CDR3 is CASSSQGPIGNQPQHF. Here the CDR3 DNA reads TGTGCCAGCAGCTCACAGGGGCCGATAGGCAATCAGCCCCAGCATTTT. The chain joins TRBV7-9 to TRBJ1-5; 7 nucleotides match TRBD1. In germline, CDR1 is SEHNR, CDR2 FQNEAQ (reference sequence). The V segment lost 4 bases and the J segment 2 bases; nucleotides outside the gene matches: 8. The CDR3 sequence is 16 residues long.

The rearrangement joins TRBV6-5 to TRBJ2-1, with TRBD2 matching over 14 bases. Trimming at V came to 7 bases and at J to 7 bases, leaving 6 bases not matched to a gene. The germline gives CDR1 MNHEY, CDR2 SVGAGI. CDR3 length: 15 amino acids. In DNA, the CDR3 is TGTGCCAGCACCAGACTAGCGGGGGGGCGGAATGAGCAGTTCTTC. This sequence encodes CASTRLAGGRNEQFF.

V usage is TRBV6-5 and J usage is TRBJ2-7; weak D call: TRBD1 (6 bases). CDR3 length: 12 amino acids. Trimming left V 10 bases short and J 2 bases short, with 12 bases between. The germline V gene encodes CDR1 MNHEY and CDR2 SVGAGI. CDR3 sequence (DNA): TGTGCCACCAGGGGCTCCACCTACGAGCAGTACTTC. It yields the protein CATRGSTYEQYF.